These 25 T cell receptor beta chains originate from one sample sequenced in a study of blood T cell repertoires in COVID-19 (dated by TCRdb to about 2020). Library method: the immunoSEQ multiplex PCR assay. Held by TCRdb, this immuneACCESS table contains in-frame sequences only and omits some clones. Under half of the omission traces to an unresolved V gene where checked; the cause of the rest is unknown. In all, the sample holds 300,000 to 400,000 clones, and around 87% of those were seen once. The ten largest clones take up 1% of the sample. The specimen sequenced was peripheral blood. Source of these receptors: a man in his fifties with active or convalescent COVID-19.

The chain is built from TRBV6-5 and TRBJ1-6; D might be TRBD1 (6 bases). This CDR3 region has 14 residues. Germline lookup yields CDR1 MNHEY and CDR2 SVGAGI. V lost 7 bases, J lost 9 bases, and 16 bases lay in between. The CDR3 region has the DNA TGTGCCAGCACCAGGGGATACGGTGGTTCACCCCTCCACTTT. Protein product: CASTRGYGGSPLHF.

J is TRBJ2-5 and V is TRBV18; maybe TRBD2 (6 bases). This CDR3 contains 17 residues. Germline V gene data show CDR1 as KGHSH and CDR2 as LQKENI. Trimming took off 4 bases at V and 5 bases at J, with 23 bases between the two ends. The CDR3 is CASSQQHYGTGVETQYF. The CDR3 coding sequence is TGTGCCAGCTCACAGCAGCACTACGGTACGGGGGTGGAGACCCAGTACTTC.

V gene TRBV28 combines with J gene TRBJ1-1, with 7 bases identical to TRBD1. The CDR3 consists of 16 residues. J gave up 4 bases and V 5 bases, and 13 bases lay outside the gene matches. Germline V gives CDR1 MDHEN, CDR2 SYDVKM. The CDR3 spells CASSAAGGRGATEAFF. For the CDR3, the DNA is TGTGCCAGCAGTGCCGCCGGGGGCAGGGGGGCCACTGAAGCTTTCTTT.

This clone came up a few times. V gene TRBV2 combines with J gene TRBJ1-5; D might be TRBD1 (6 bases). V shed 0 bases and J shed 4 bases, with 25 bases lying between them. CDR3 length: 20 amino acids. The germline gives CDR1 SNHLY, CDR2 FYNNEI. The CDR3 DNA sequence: TGTGCCAGCAGTGAAGCGCTTCCGAGGGCAGGGACACCGGGAAATCAGCCCCAGCATTTT. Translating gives CASSEALPRAGTPGNQPQHF. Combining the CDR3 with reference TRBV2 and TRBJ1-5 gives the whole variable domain EPEVTQTPSHQVTQMGQEVILRCVPISNHLYFYWYRQILGQKVEFLVSFYNNEISEKSEIFDDQFSVERPDGSNFTLKIRSTKLEDSAMYFCASSEALPRAGTPGNQPQHFGDGTRLSIL.

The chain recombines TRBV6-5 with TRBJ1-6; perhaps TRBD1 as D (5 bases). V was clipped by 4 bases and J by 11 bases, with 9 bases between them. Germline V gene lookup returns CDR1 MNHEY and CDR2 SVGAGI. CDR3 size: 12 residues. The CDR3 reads CASSSGITPLHF. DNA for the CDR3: TGTGCCAGCAGTTCAGGGATAACACCCCTCCACTTT.

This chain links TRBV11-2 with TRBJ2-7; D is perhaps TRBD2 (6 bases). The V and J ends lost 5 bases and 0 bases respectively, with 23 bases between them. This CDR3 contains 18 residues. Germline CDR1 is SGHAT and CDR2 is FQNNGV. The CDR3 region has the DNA TGTGCCAGCAGCCTGGGACCTGTACTCAGCGGGTCCTCCTACGAGCAGTACTTC. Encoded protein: CASSLGPVLSGSSYEQYF.

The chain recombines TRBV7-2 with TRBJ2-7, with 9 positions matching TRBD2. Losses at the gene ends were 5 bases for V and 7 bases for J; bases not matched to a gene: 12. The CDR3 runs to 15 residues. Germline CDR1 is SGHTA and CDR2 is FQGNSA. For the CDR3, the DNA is TGTGCCAGCAGCCGTTCCCCTAGCGGGGACCTGGAGCAGTACTTC. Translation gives CASSRSPSGDLEQYF.

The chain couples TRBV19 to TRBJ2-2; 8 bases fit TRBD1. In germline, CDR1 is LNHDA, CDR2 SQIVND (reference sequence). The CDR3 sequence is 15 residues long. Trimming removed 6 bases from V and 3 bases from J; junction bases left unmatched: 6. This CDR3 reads CASSDRGAYTGELFF. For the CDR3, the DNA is TGTGCCAGTAGCGACAGGGGAGCTTACACCGGGGAGCTGTTTTTT.

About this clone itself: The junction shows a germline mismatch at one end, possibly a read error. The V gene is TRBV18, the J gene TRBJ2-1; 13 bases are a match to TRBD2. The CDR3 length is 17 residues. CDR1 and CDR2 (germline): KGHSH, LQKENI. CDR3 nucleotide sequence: TGTGCCAGCTCCCCACTACCCGGGACTAGCGGGAACAATGAGCAGTTCTTC. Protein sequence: CASSPLPGTSGNNEQFF.

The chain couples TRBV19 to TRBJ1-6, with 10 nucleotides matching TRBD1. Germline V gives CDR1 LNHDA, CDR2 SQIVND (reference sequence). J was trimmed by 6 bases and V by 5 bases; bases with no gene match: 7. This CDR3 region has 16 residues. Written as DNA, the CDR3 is TGTGCCAGTAGTGCGACAGGGGGCATTTTTAATTCACCCCTCCACTTT. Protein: CASSATGGIFNSPLHF.

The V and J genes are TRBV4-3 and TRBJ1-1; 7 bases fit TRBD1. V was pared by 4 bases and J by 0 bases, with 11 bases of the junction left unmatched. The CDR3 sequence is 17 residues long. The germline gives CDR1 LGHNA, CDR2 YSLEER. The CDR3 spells CASSPRDRPEMNTEAFF. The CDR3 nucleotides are TGCGCCAGCAGCCCCCGGGACAGACCCGAAATGAACACTGAAGCTTTCTTT.

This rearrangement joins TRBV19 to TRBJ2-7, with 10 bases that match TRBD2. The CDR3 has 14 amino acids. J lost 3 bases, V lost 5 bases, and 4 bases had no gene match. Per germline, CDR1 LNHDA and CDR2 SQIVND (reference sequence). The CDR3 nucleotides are TGTGCCAGTAGTTCACTAGCGGGGAACTACGAGCAGTACTTC. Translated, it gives CASSSLAGNYEQYF.

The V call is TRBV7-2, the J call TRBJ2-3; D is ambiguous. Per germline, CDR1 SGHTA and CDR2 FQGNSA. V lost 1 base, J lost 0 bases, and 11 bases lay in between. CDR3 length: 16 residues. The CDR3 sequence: CASSLVHGYSTDTQYF. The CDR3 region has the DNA TGTGCCAGCAGCTTAGTTCACGGGTATAGCACAGATACGCAGTATTTT.

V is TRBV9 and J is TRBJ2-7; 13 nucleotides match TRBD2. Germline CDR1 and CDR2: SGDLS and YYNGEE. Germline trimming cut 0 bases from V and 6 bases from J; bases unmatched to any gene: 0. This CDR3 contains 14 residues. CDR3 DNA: TGTGCCAGCAGCGTAGGACTAGCGGGAGGCGAGCAGTACTTC. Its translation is CASSVGLAGGEQYF.

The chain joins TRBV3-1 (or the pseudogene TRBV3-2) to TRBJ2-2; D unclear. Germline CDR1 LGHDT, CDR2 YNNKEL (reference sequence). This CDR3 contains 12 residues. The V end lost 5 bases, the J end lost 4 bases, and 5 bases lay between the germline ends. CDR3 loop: CASSSGTGELFF. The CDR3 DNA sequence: TGTGCCAGCAGCTCGGGCACCGGGGAGCTGTTTTTT.

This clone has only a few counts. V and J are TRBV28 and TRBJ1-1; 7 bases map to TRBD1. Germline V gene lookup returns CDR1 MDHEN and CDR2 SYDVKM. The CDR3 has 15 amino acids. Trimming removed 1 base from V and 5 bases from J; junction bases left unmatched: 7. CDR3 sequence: CASSLSRGYKTEAFF. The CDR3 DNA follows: TGTGCCAGCAGTTTATCCAGGGGGTATAAAACTGAAGCTTTCTTT.

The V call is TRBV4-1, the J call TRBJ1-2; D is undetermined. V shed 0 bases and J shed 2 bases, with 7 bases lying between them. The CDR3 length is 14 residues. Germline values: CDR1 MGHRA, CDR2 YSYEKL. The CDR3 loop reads CASSQDAKNYGYTF. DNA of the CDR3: TGCGCCAGCAGCCAAGATGCTAAAAACTATGGCTACACCTTC.

CDR3 DNA sequence: TGTGCCAGCAGCTTAGCGAGGACAGGGTTCAGCACCGGGGAGCTGTTTTTT. Amino acids: CASSLARTGFSTGELFF. This rearrangement joins TRBV11-2 to TRBJ2-2; 8 bases map to TRBD1. The germline V gene has CDR1 SGHAT and CDR2 FQNNGV. This CDR3 is built from 17 residues. The J segment lost 4 bases and the V segment lost 1 base, leaving 8 bases of the junction unmatched. Using reference TRBV11-2 and TRBJ2-2 for the parts outside the CDR3, the full variable domain is EAGVAQSPRYKIIEKRQSVAFWCNPISGHATLYWYQQILGQGPKLLIQFQNNGVVDDSQLPKDRFSAERLKGVDSTLKIQPAKLEDSAVYLCASSLARTGFSTGELFFGEGSRLTVL.

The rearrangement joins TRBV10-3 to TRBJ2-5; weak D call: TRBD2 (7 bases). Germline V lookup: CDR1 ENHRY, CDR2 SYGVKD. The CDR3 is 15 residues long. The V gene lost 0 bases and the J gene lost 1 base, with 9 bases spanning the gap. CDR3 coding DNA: TGTGCCATCAGTGAGTCGGGGGGGGCCCAAGAGACCCAGTACTTC. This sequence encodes CAISESGGAQETQYF.

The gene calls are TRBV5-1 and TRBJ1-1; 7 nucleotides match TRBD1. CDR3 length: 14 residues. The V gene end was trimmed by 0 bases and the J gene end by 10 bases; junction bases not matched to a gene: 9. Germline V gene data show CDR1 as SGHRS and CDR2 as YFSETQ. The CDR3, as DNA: TGCGCCAGCAGCTTGGCCGGACAGGAAGCAACAGCTTTCTTT. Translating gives CASSLAGQEATAFF.

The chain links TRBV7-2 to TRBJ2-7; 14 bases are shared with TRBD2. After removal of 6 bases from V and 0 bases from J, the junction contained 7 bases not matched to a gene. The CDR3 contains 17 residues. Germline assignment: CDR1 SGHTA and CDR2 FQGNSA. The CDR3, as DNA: TGTGCCAGCAGTTGGACTAGCGGGGGGCTAAGCTCCTACGAGCAGTACTTC. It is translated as CASSWTSGGLSSYEQYF.

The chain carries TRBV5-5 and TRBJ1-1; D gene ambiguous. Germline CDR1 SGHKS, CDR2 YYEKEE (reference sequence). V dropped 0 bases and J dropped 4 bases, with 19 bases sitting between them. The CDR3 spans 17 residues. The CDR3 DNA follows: TGTGCCAGCAGCTTGGGGGGAGAGGCAGGCTATCGCACTGAAGCTTTCTTT. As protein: CASSLGGEAGYRTEAFF.

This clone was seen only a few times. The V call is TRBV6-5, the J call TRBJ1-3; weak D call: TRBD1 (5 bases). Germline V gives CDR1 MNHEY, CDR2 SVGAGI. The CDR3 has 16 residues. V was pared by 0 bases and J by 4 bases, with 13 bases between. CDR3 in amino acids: CASSYSRDFFGNTIYF. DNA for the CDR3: TGTGCCAGCAGTTACTCGAGGGACTTCTTCGGAAACACCATATATTTT.

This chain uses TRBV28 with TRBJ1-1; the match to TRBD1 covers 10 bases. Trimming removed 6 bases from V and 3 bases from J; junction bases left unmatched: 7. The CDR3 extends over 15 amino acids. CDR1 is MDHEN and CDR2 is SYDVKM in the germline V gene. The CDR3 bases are TGTGCCAGCAGCCAAAGGACAGGGGGATACACTGAAGCTTTCTTT. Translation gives CASSQRTGGYTEAFF.

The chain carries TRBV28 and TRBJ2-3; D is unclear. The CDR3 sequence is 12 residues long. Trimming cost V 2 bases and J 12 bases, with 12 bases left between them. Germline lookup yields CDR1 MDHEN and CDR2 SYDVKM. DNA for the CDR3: TGTGCCAGCAGTTTAGAATACGGGTTTCAGTATTTT. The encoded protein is CASSLEYGFQYF.